This is a list of T cell receptor beta chains from one sample in a study of identical twins. TCRdb reprocessed the 5' RACE reads via MiXCR and lists one record per CDR3 protein. The sample records approximately 94,000 distinct CDR3 sequences, 5.9% being singletons. The specimen was memory T cells sorted from blood. The receptors shown here come from a woman aged 50 to 65 in good health. The CDR3 runs from the conserved cysteine through the conserved F or W. D genes are given only for firm matches. Size is stated for part of the rows, as once, few or many counts, or as a class when the clone is expanded.

V gene	clone size	D gene	J gene	CDR3 DNA	CDR3 protein
TRBV7-2	few	NA	TRBJ2-3	TGTGCCAGCAGACCCCCGGGGCAGGGGAACACAGATACGCAGTATTTT	CASRPPGQGNTDTQYF
TRBV5-1	medium-sized	TRBD1	TRBJ2-3	TGCGCCAGCACCTTGGACAGGGGCGCAGATACGCAGTATTTT	CASTLDRGADTQYF
TRBV20-1	many	TRBD1	TRBJ2-7	TGCAGTGCCAATCCTCCGGGACAGCCCTACGAGCAGTACTTC	CSANPPGQPYEQYF
TRBV4-2	many	NA	TRBJ2-1	TGTGCCAGCAGCCAAGAAGGCCTCTCGAGCTCCTACAATGAGCAGTTCTTC	CASSQEGLSSSYNEQFF
TRBV5-1	many	TRBD1	TRBJ2-5	TGCGCCAGCAGCCGACAGGGGGCTATCCAAGAGACCCAGTACTTC	CASSRQGAIQETQYF
TRBV3-1	many	NA	TRBJ1-2	TGTGCCAGCAGCCTCGAGACGACAGGAGGCTACACCTTC	CASSLETTGGYTF
TRBV4-1	many	NA	TRBJ1-3	TGCGCCAGCAGCCGGGAGGGGAGCTCTGGAAACACCATATATTTT	CASSREGSSGNTIYF
TRBV6-5	many	TRBD1	TRBJ2-4	TGTGCCAGCAGTCCAGGGACAGGGAAAAACATTCAGTACTTC	CASSPGTGKNIQYF
TRBV20-1	few	TRBD2	TRBJ2-3	TGCAGTGCTAGGCGCGGGAGTAACACAGATACGCAGTATTTT	CSARRGSNTDTQYF
TRBV5-1	many	TRBD1	TRBJ1-2	TGCGCCAGCAGCTCGACAGGGGGAGGCTATGGCTACACCTTC	CASSSTGGGYGYTF
TRBV20-1	many	NA	TRBJ2-5	TGCAGTGCTAGAGATCAACAGCGGGTCCAAGAGACCCAGTACTTC	CSARDQQRVQETQYF
TRBV3-1	many	NA	TRBJ2-3	TGTGCCAGCAGCCGTCGTGGAGCGGGTATCACAGATACGCAGTATTTT	CASSRRGAGITDTQYF
TRBV15	many	TRBD2	TRBJ2-1	TGTGCCACCAGCAGTACAGGACTAGGGTTGCCCAATGAGCAGTTCTTC	CATSSTGLGLPNEQFF
TRBV2	NA	NA	TRBJ2-1	TGTGCCAGCAGCCCCACCTCGCAGAGTGGGAATGAGCAGTTCTTC	CASSPTSQSGNEQFF
TRBV15	many	TRBD2	TRBJ2-4	TGTGCCACCAGTGCGGGGGAAGCCAAAAACATTCAGTACTTC	CATSAGEAKNIQYF
TRBV2	NA	TRBD1	TRBJ2-2	TGTGCCAGCAGTGGTTTCCCTCCGGGGACAGGTCACACCGGGGAGCTGTTTTTT	CASSGFPPGTGHTGELFF
TRBV6-4	many	TRBD2	TRBJ2-5	TGTGCCAGCAGTGAGTTAGCGGGAACCCAAGAGACCCAGTACTTC	CASSELAGTQETQYF
TRBV5-1	many	NA	TRBJ2-1	TGCGCCAGCAGCTTGGGCTGGGCTACAGACTCCTACAATGAGCAGTTCTTC	CASSLGWATDSYNEQFF
TRBV29-1	many	NA	TRBJ1-5	TGCAGCGTAGGACAGAGTAGCAATCAGCCCCAGCATTTT	CSVGQSSNQPQHF
TRBV3-1	many	NA	TRBJ2-2	TGTGCCAGCAGCGCCTACTACCCGGGCCAGAACACCGGGGAGCTGTTTTTT	CASSAYYPGQNTGELFF
TRBV27	few	NA	TRBJ2-7	TGTGCCAGCAGTTTATCCGAGGGGAGTGGCTTCTCCTACGAGCAGTACTTC	CASSLSEGSGFSYEQYF
TRBV12-3/TRBV12-4	NA	NA	TRBJ1-3	TGTGCCAGCAGTTTACGTCAGGGAAAGGCTGGAAACACCATATATTTT	CASSLRQGKAGNTIYF
TRBV5-1	many	TRBD2	TRBJ2-1	TGCGCCAGCAGCGCCTTACTAGCGGGAGTGAACAATGAGCAGTTCTTC	CASSALLAGVNNEQFF
TRBV11-2	NA	TRBD2	TRBJ2-3	TGTGCCAGCAGCCTCGACAGAGGGACTAGCGGGGGTACGCAGTATTTT	CASSLDRGTSGGTQYF
TRBV2	NA	NA	TRBJ1-4	TGTGCCAGCAGTGAGAAGGGTGGCACTAATGAAAAACTGTTTTTT	CASSEKGGTNEKLFF
TRBV29-1	many	NA	TRBJ1-4	TGCAGCGCGCGGACAGTGCTAAGTGAAAAACTGTTTTTT	CSARTVLSEKLFF
TRBV6-4	NA	NA	TRBJ2-1	TGTGCCAGCAGTCCGGTTCGTGGGAGGTTCTACAATGAGCAGTTCTTC	CASSPVRGRFYNEQFF
TRBV12-3/TRBV12-4	many	NA	TRBJ1-4	TGTGCCAGCAGTTTATCCCAGGAAAAACTGTTTTTT	CASSLSQEKLFF
TRBV20-1	many	TRBD2	TRBJ2-1	TGCAGTGCTAGAGGGGAATGGGGACTAGATAGAATCTTC	CSARGEWGLDRIF
TRBV29-1	NA	TRBD2	TRBJ2-1	TGCAGCGCTCGTAGACCTAGCGGAATCTACAATGAGCAGTTCTTC	CSARRPSGIYNEQFF
TRBV7-6	many	NA	TRBJ2-4	TGTGCCAGCAGCTTAGAGGCGGGACGGTTAGCCAAAAACATTCAGTACTTC	CASSLEAGRLAKNIQYF
TRBV11-2	many	TRBD2	TRBJ2-2	TGTGCCAGCAGCTTAGTAGCGGGATCATATGGGGTGGAGCTGTTTTTT	CASSLVAGSYGVELFF
TRBV5-1	few	TRBD1	TRBJ1-4	TGCGCCAGCACACGAGGGGGCCATAATGAAAAACTGTTTTTT	CASTRGGHNEKLFF
TRBV30	many	NA	TRBJ1-3	TGTGCCTGGAGAGGAGGAGACCTTGGGATGGAAGACACCATATATTTT	CAWRGGDLGMEDTIYF
TRBV29-1	NA	TRBD1	TRBJ1-2	TGCAGCGGGGGGGACAGGGGAAACTATGGCTACACCTTC	CSGGDRGNYGYTF
TRBV5-6	many	NA	TRBJ2-1	TGTGCCAGCACCCTTGCCACTAGCTGGTGGGGCAATGAGCAGTTCTTC	CASTLATSWWGNEQFF
TRBV6-1	few	NA	TRBJ2-5	TGTGCCAGCAGTGAGCAGGCCCACGAGACCCAGTACTTC	CASSEQAHETQYF
TRBV29-1	many	NA	TRBJ2-7	TGCAGCGTTAGCACAGGGACGTACTACGAGCAGTACTTC	CSVSTGTYYEQYF
TRBV3-1	many	TRBD2	TRBJ2-1	TGTGCCAGCAGCCAAGATACAAGCGGGGCCCTGGATGAGCAGTTCTTC	CASSQDTSGALDEQFF
TRBV12-3/TRBV12-4	few	NA	TRBJ1-2	TGTGCCAGCAGTTTGGGTGGGGGCTATGGCTACACCTTC	CASSLGGGYGYTF
TRBV12-5	NA	NA	TRBJ2-7	TGTGCTAGTGGTTCCCCGCGCCTCCGACAGATTTACGAGCAGTACTTC	CASGSPRLRQIYEQYF
TRBV29-1	medium-sized	NA	TRBJ2-2	TGCAGCGCCGAGGGTCGGACCGGGGAGCTGTTTTTT	CSAEGRTGELFF
TRBV11-3	many	NA	TRBJ2-3	TGTGCCAGCAGCTCGAGCGGAGGGCCCTCAGATACGCAGTATTTT	CASSSSGGPSDTQYF
TRBV15	many	NA	TRBJ2-1	TGTGCCACCAGGGCTTTTGGGGGGAGTACGAATGAGCAGTTCTTC	CATRAFGGSTNEQFF
TRBV10-3	many	NA	TRBJ2-7	TGTGCCATCAGGGGCCCTACGGGGGAGCAGTACTTC	CAIRGPTGEQYF
TRBV12-3/TRBV12-4	many	NA	TRBJ2-6	TGTGCCAGCAGTTTGGTTAGTCTCGCTGGGGCCAACGTCCTGACTTTC	CASSLVSLAGANVLTF
TRBV4-2	many	TRBD2	TRBJ2-3	TGTGCCAGCAGCCAAGAAAAGACGCTAGCGGGGTTCTCTAGCACAGATACGCAGTATTTT	CASSQEKTLAGFSSTDTQYF
TRBV6-2/TRBV6-3	NA	TRBD2	TRBJ2-2	TGTGCCAGCGGCCCACTAGCGGGATTCGGGGAGCTGTTTTTT	CASGPLAGFGELFF
TRBV27	many	TRBD2	TRBJ2-4	TGTGCCAGCAGGCGTCTAGCGGGCTTAGCCAAAAACATTCAGTACTTC	CASRRLAGLAKNIQYF
TRBV20-1	NA	TRBD2	TRBJ2-3	TGCAGTGCTAGAGATAGGGAGGGCGATACGCAGTATTTT	CSARDREGDTQYF